The T cell receptor (beta chain) under discussion was sequenced for a study of Tregs in tolerant kidney transplant recipients. Study conclusions and caveats: This study did not directly address biological reproducibility.

The method was immunoSEQ multiplex PCR; TCRdb's version includes in-frame clones alone and lacks a portion of them. The table records roughly 45,000 clones, under 95% of them present only once. This CDR3 has 13 residues. With 6 bases removed from V and 9 bases from J, the gap between germline ends came to 17 bases. CDR1 and CDR2 from the germline V gene are KGHSH and LQKENI. Unstimulated regulatory T cells (CD4+CD25+CD127-), CD4+CD25- non-regulatory cells, CD4 and CD8 cells were FACS-sorted from thawed PBMCs. Thawed PBMCs were rested overnight at 37°C with around 180 IU/ml IL-2 before regulatory T cell sorting. As to this clone: Its antigen is undetermined.

The sample taken for sequencing was Tregs from blood. The rearrangement uses TRBV18 and TRBJ1-2; no clear D gene. The source is a human donor in good health. CDR3 sequence: CASSPSPRESYTF. CDR3 nucleotides: TGTGCCAGCTCCCCGTCCCCCCGCGAGAGCTACACCTTC.